The clone carrying this T cell receptor (beta chain) was seen only a few times. J gave up 0 bases and V 9 bases, and 5 bases lay outside the gene matches. Germline lookup yields CDR1 LNHDA and CDR2 SQIVND (reference sequence). The CDR3 totals 15 residues. The sample originates from a study of blood T cell repertoires in COVID-19. Study-level background: From the United States, Italy and Spain came samples of acute and convalescent COVID-19.

Original processing notes: Estimation of nucleated cell counts was performed using reference gene primer amplification. Measured with immunoSEQ multiplex PCR; TCRdb has only the in-frame clones, and not every one. The V and J calls and clone size were taken over from that table, and D and trimming were inferred from the DNA. Among approximately 330,000 clones listed, roughly 90% were seen once. The sequenced sample was peripheral blood. V and J are TRBV19 and TRBJ1-5; 10 positions match TRBD1. The clonotype was recovered from a man aged 30-40 years with COVID-19, enrolled during active disease. The CDR3 protein is CASQGTGDSNQPQHF. The CDR3 bases are TGTGCCAGCCAAGGGACAGGGGATAGCAATCAGCCCCAGCATTTT.